This T cell receptor beta chain comes out of a study of shared clonotypes between healthy human individuals. Study-wide results and caveats: An expected dependence of interdonor clonotype sharing on sequencing depth was noted.

As for this clone: Antigen: not known.

Germline V gene lookup returns CDR1 MDHEN and CDR2 SYDVKM. This CDR3 region has 16 residues. V lost 2 bases, J lost 4 bases, and 7 bases stayed unmatched. Using immunoSEQ multiplex PCR, the repertoire was profiled, and TCRdb retains in-frame clones only, with some absent. Among over a million clones listed, about 98.5% were seen once. The chain has TRBV28 and TRBJ2-7; 11 bases agree with TRBD1. Input material: naive CD4+ T cells sorted from blood. Regarding subset: CD45RA+ positively selected. This receptor was obtained from a man aged 30 to 45 in good health. The CDR3 loop is CASSLRGTGGAYEQYF. CDR3 in DNA: TGTGCCAGCAGTTTAAGAGGGACAGGGGGGGCGTACGAGCAGTACTTC. The full variable domain, with the rest looked up from reference TRBV28 and TRBJ2-7, is DVKVTQSSRYLVKRTGEKVFLECVQDMDHENMFWYRQDPGLGLRLIYFSYDVKMKEKGDIPEGYSVSREKKERFSLILESASTNQTSMYLCASSLRGTGGAYEQYFGPGTRLTVT.